The 9 T cell receptor beta chains presented below share a single source sample, sequenced in a study of T cell responses to AZD1222 COVID-19 vaccine. Method: immunoSEQ multiplex PCR; TCRdb's copy keeps in-frame clones and lacks some. The sample includes approximately 68,000 clones, about nine tenths of them seen just once. Specimen: peripheral blood, collected on day 0 of AZD1222 vaccination. The receptor set was obtained from an adult in good health.

The chain employs TRBV7-3 and TRBJ1-1; no firm D call. CDR1 is SGHTA and CDR2 is FQGTGA in the germline V gene. The germline V and J ends were trimmed by 3 bases and 1 base, with 9 bases remaining between them. This CDR3 has 14 residues. CDR3 protein: CASSLGGGNTEAFF. DNA for the CDR3: TGTGCCAGCAGCTTGGGTGGCGGGAACACTGAAGCTTTCTTT.

The chain couples TRBV4-1 to TRBJ1-4; 10 nucleotides match TRBD1. CDR1 and CDR2 (germline): MGHRA, YSYEKL. The CDR3 totals 19 residues. The junction had 17 bases not matched to a gene; V was cut back by 4 bases and J by 6 bases. DNA of the CDR3: TGCGCCAGCAGCCCACGCGGGACAGGGGCAGCAAAGCGCGATGAAAAACTGTTTTTT. Protein: CASSPRGTGAAKRDEKLFF.

This chain connects TRBV9 to TRBJ1-1; TRBD1 agrees at 7 bases. This CDR3 contains 16 residues. Looked up from germline, CDR1 is SGDLS and CDR2 is YYNGEE. V lost 0 bases, J lost 2 bases, and 7 bases stayed unmatched. The CDR3 DNA reads TGTGCCAGCAGCGTAGGACAGGGTCATCCCAACACTGAAGCTTTCTTT. This codes for CASSVGQGHPNTEAFF. The whole variable domain, filled in from reference TRBV9 and TRBJ1-1, reads DSGVTQTPKHLITATGQRVTLRCSPRSGDLSVYWYQQSLDQGLQFLIQYYNGEERAKGNILERFSAQQFPDLHSELNLSSLELGDSALYFCASSVGQGHPNTEAFFGQGTRLTVV.

The chain uses TRBV6-5 and TRBJ1-2; the D is unclear. Germline-derived CDR1 and CDR2 are MNHEY and SVGAGI. The CDR3 runs 13 residues. V dropped 8 bases and J dropped 3 bases, with 13 bases sitting between them. In nucleotides, the CDR3 is TGTGCCAGCGGACGAGACCAGGACTATGGCTACACCTTC. This translates into CASGRDQDYGYTF.

The chain employs TRBV4-1 and TRBJ2-6; 7 bases map to TRBD2. The CDR3 loop spans 19 amino acids. V dropped 0 bases and J dropped 1; count of bases not matched to a gene: 9. CDR1 and CDR2 from the germline V gene are MGHRA and YSYEKL. The CDR3 loop reads CASSQEILAAGSGANVLTF. The CDR3 nucleotides are TGCGCCAGCAGCCAAGAGATTCTAGCGGCGGGATCTGGGGCCAACGTCCTGACTTTC.

The chain uses TRBV7-9 and TRBJ1-5; D is ambiguous. Looked up from germline, CDR1 is SEHNR and CDR2 is FQNEAQ (reference sequence). Trimming cost V 4 bases and J 5 bases, with 6 bases left between them. This CDR3 comprises 12 residues. The DNA of the CDR3 is TGTGCCAGCAGCTCCGATGATCAGCCCCAGCATTTT. It translates to CASSSDDQPQHF. The whole variable domain, remainder taken from reference TRBV7-9 and TRBJ1-5, is DTGVSQNPRHKITKRGQNVTFRCDPISEHNRLYWYRQTLGQGPEFLTYFQNEAQLEKSRLLSDRFSAERPKGSFSTLEIQRTEQGDSAMYLCASSSDDQPQHFGDGTRLSIL.

The chain carries TRBV7-3 and TRBJ2-2; 9 bases match TRBD1. J was trimmed by 5 bases and V by 4 bases; bases with no gene match: 5. Germline CDR1 is SGHTA and CDR2 is FQGTGA. This CDR3 region has 15 residues. The CDR3 protein is CASSSQGAGTGELFF. In DNA, the CDR3 is TGTGCCAGCAGCTCACAGGGGGCGGGGACCGGGGAGCTGTTTTTT. Full variable domain (outside the CDR3, taken from reference TRBV7-3 and TRBJ2-2): GAGVSQTPSNKVTEKGKYVELRCDPISGHTALYWYRQSLGQGPEFLIYFQGTGAADDSGLPNDRFFAVRPEGSVSTLKIQRTERGDSAVYLCASSSQGAGTGELFFGEGSRLTVL.

V gene TRBV5-4 combines with J gene TRBJ1-2; 9 nucleotides line up with TRBD1. V was pared by 4 bases and J by 4 bases, with 17 bases of the junction left unmatched. CDR1 and CDR2 from the germline V gene are SGHNT and YYREEE (reference sequence). CDR3 length: 18 residues. The CDR3 DNA reads TGTGCCAGCAGCACCACCACAGGGGGCAAGGGCAAGGGCTATGGCTACACCTTC. Translated, it gives CASSTTTGGKGKGYGYTF.

The chain combines TRBV19 with TRBJ1-6; no firm D call. Trimming cost V 3 bases and J 0 bases, with 6 bases left between them. Per germline, CDR1 LNHDA and CDR2 SQIVND (reference sequence). This CDR3 is 15 amino acids long. CDR3 residues: CASSMGSSYNSPLHF. The CDR3 region has the DNA TGTGCCAGTAGTATGGGCAGCTCCTATAATTCACCCCTCCACTTT.